These 21 T cell receptor beta chains share one sample of origin, sequenced in a study of OX40 agonist ivuxolimab in advanced cancers. TCRdb's copy holds only in-frame clones and misses some; the assay was immunoSEQ multiplex PCR. The data contain some 99,000 clones, roughly four fifths of them seen just once; the ten biggest clones take up more than 1.2%. Material: CD4+ or CD8+ T cells sorted from blood, obtained in a trial of the OX40 agonist ivuxolimab. Receptor source: an adult with an advanced solid tumor such as melanoma, head and neck, liver or kidney cancer.

The genes are TRBV6-5 and TRBJ2-7; 9 bases are a match to TRBD1. Trimming at V came to 0 bases and at J to 4 bases, leaving 1 base not matched to a gene. This CDR3 region has 14 residues. CDR1 and CDR2 from the germline V gene are MNHEY and SVGAGI. In DNA form, the CDR3 reads TGTGCCAGCAGTTACTCGACAGGGGGGTACGAGCAGTACTTC. The encoded protein is CASSYSTGGYEQYF.

The V call is TRBV9, the J call TRBJ2-1, with D unclear. With 3 bases removed from V and 0 bases from J, the gap between germline ends came to 10 bases. This CDR3 has 15 amino acids. Germline V lookup: CDR1 SGDLS, CDR2 YYNGEE. The CDR3 is CASSADGSSYNEQFF. DNA of the CDR3: TGTGCCAGCAGCGCGGACGGAAGCTCCTACAATGAGCAGTTCTTC.

V and J are TRBV6-4 and TRBJ2-3; 11 bases align to TRBD2. The V segment lost 0 bases and the J segment 4 bases; nucleotides outside the gene matches: 0. This CDR3 has 15 amino acids. Germline CDR1 MRHNA, CDR2 SNTAGT. The CDR3: CASSDSSGGADTQYF. The CDR3 bases are TGTGCCAGCAGTGACTCTAGCGGGGGGGCAGATACGCAGTATTTT.

Comments on this clone: A junction end diverges from the germline sequence, so it may reflect a read error. This chain links TRBV30 with TRBJ2-7; weak D call: TRBD2 (7 bases). Germline V gene sequence: CDR1 GTSNPN, CDR2 SVGIG (reference sequence). The CDR3 length is 13 residues. Here the CDR3 DNA reads TGTGCCGGGAGGGAGGGGGTCTCCTACGAGCAGTACTTC. It encodes CAGREGVSYEQYF.

V usage is TRBV5-1 and J usage is TRBJ2-5; 8 bases match TRBD1. V lost 4 bases to trimming and J lost 1 base; unmatched junction nucleotides: 6. The CDR3 runs to 15 residues. Germline CDR1 SGHRS, CDR2 YFSETQ. The CDR3 sequence is CASSRGQGPQETQYF. In DNA, the CDR3 is TGCGCCAGCAGCAGAGGACAGGGCCCCCAAGAGACCCAGTACTTC.

The chain carries TRBV19 and TRBJ2-7, with 8 bases that match TRBD1. Germline V CDR1 and CDR2: LNHDA, SQIVND (reference sequence). J lost 2 bases, V lost 5 bases, and 14 bases had no gene match. The CDR3 runs 17 residues. This CDR3 reads CASSRSSRGQGTYEQYF. The CDR3 DNA sequence: TGTGCCAGTAGTCGATCCAGCCGCGGACAGGGAACCTACGAGCAGTACTTC.

CDR3 in amino acids: CASSLSGSAYEQYF. As DNA, the CDR3 is TGCGCCAGCAGCTTGAGCGGGTCCGCCTACGAGCAGTACTTC. The chain combines TRBV5-1 with TRBJ2-7, with D perhaps TRBD2 (6 bases). Germline V CDR1 and CDR2: SGHRS, YFSETQ. Trimming removed 1 base from V and 2 bases from J, with 10 bases in between. The CDR3 runs to 14 residues.

The rearrangement links TRBV6-5 to TRBJ2-7; D is ambiguous. Germline V gives CDR1 MNHEY, CDR2 SVGAGI. V was clipped by 5 bases and J by 5 bases, with 10 bases between them. The CDR3 is made up of 12 amino acids. DNA of the CDR3: TGTGCCAGCAGTCTCCCGGGCCACGAGCAGTACTTC. Protein product: CASSLPGHEQYF.

The chain combines TRBV6-5 with TRBJ2-7; the match to TRBD1 covers 9 bases. The CDR3 contains 14 residues. Per the germline V gene, CDR1 is MNHEY and CDR2 is SVGAGI. V shed 7 bases and J 5 bases; nucleotides not matched to a gene: 9. The CDR3 sequence is CASTPGTGINEQYF. CDR3 coding DNA: TGTGCCAGCACCCCCGGGACAGGGATCAACGAGCAGTACTTC.

This sequence joins TRBV19 and TRBJ2-3, with D possibly TRBD2 on 5 matching bases. Germline CDR1 is LNHDA and CDR2 is SQIVND (reference sequence). There are 14 residues in the CDR3. Trimming shortened V by 11 bases and J by 3 bases, and 18 bases separated the two germline ends. CDR3 DNA sequence: TGTGCCGAACCACGGGATCCGAGGACAGATACGCAGTATTTT. Amino acid sequence: CAEPRDPRTDTQYF.

In nucleotides, the CDR3 is TGTGCCAGCAGCTTAGTAGGTTTCAATGAGCAGTTCTTC. Translation gives CASSLVGFNEQFF. V usage is TRBV7-2 and J usage is TRBJ2-1, with D uncertain. Germline CDR1 is SGHTA and CDR2 is FQGNSA. The CDR3 length is 13 residues. Trimming stripped 1 base from V and 6 bases from J, with 7 bases between.

This clone was observed a single time. In nucleotides, the CDR3 is TGTGCCAGCAGCGTAGACCACCAAGAGACCCAGTACTTC. Its protein product is CASSVDHQETQYF. V usage is TRBV9 and J usage is TRBJ2-5; D remains unclear. The CDR3 is made up of 13 amino acids. With 0 bases removed from V and 0 bases from J, the gap between germline ends came to 3 bases. CDR1 is SGDLS and CDR2 is YYNGEE in the germline V gene. Full variable domain (rest looked up from reference TRBV9 and TRBJ2-5): DSGVTQTPKHLITATGQRVTLRCSPRSGDLSVYWYQQSLDQGLQFLIQYYNGEERAKGNILERFSAQQFPDLHSELNLSSLELGDSALYFCASSVDHQETQYFGPGTRLLVL.

About this clone: Other DNA sequences from this sample encode an identical CDR3 as well. The rearrangement joins TRBV6-5 to TRBJ2-7, with a weak D call TRBD1 (7 bases). V was pared by 7 bases and J by 6 bases, with 13 bases between. The CDR3 loop spans 12 amino acids. Germline lookup yields CDR1 MNHEY and CDR2 SVGAGI. CDR3 amino acids: CASNNRGGEQYF. CDR3 DNA: TGTGCCAGCAACAACAGGGGAGGCGAGCAGTACTTC.

This sequence joins TRBV10-1 and TRBJ1-4; D gene unclear. This CDR3 region has 14 residues. CDR1 and CDR2 (germline): WNHNN, SYGVQD (reference sequence). V lost 0 bases and J 8 bases, leaving 10 bases between the germline ends. The CDR3 region has the DNA TGCGCCAGCAGTGAGTCGGGGTTGGGGGAAAAACTGTTTTTT. Encoded protein: CASSESGLGEKLFF.

The chain employs TRBV6-6 and TRBJ1-5, with a possible D match to TRBD1 (5 bases). The germline CDR1 and CDR2 sequences are MNHNY and SVGAGI (reference sequence). There are 13 residues in the CDR3. With 6 bases removed from V and 9 bases from J, the gap between germline ends came to 15 bases. The CDR3 region is CASSYGGERPQHF. The CDR3 bases are TGTGCCAGCAGCTACGGGGGGGAAAGGCCCCAGCATTTT.

V is TRBV27 and J is TRBJ2-7; 7 bases are shared with TRBD1. The CDR3 totals 14 residues. From germline, CDR1 is MNHEY and CDR2 SMNVEV (reference sequence). Trimming took 4 bases from V and 3 from J; bases not matched to a gene: 6. The CDR3 loop reads CASSSDRRVYEQYF. The CDR3 nucleotides are TGTGCCAGCAGTTCGGACAGGCGAGTCTACGAGCAGTACTTC.

The chain uses TRBV2 and TRBJ2-7; 7 bases map to TRBD2. The CDR3 is 13 residues long. V shed 6 bases and J 2 bases; nucleotides not matched to a gene: 4. Germline values: CDR1 SNHLY, CDR2 FYNNEI. The CDR3 loop reads CASRAGLTYEQYF. In nucleotides, the CDR3 is TGTGCCAGCAGAGCGGGACTTACCTACGAGCAGTACTTC. Complete variable domain (other parts from reference TRBV2 and TRBJ2-7): EPEVTQTPSHQVTQMGQEVILRCVPISNHLYFYWYRQILGQKVEFLVSFYNNEISEKSEIFDDQFSVERPDGSNFTLKIRSTKLEDSAMYFCASRAGLTYEQYFGPGTRLTVT.

The chain combines TRBV7-9 with TRBJ2-2; 10 bases line up with TRBD1. Germline CDR1 is SEHNR and CDR2 is FQNEAQ (reference sequence). Trimming cost V 1 base and J 5 bases; bases outside gene matches: 1. The CDR3 sequence is 15 residues long. CDR3 amino acids: CASSLVGQGTGELFF. CDR3 DNA sequence: TGTGCCAGCAGCTTAGTGGGACAGGGGACCGGGGAGCTGTTTTTT.

This clone was detected a few times. The gene calls are TRBV10-3 and TRBJ1-6; 9 nucleotides line up with TRBD1. The CDR3 loop spans 14 amino acids. J gave up 17 bases and V 0 bases, and 8 bases lay outside the gene matches. Germline CDR1 is ENHRY and CDR2 is SYGVKD. This chain's CDR3 is CAISESYTGGTIHF. CDR3 DNA sequence: TGTGCCATCAGTGAGTCGTACACAGGGGGCACAATCCACTTT.

This clone was seen only a few times. The chain uses TRBV28 and TRBJ1-5; the D gene is possibly TRBD1 (6 bases). V shed 2 bases and J shed 7 bases, with 9 bases lying between them. Germline CDR1 reads MDHEN; CDR2 reads SYDVKM. The CDR3 is 13 residues long. The CDR3 DNA reads TGTGCCAGCAGTTTAATCGGGGGCCAGCCCCAGCATTTT. This translates into CASSLIGGQPQHF.

The V gene is TRBV7-9, the J gene TRBJ1-1; unclear D gene. Germline values: CDR1 SEHNR, CDR2 FQNEAQ (reference sequence). The CDR3 is 14 residues long. V lost 5 bases, J lost 4 bases, and 14 bases lay in between. The DNA for the CDR3 is TGTGCCAGCAGCCGGGAGGGCGTCAGCACTGAAGCTTTCTTT. It is translated as CASSREGVSTEAFF.